The clone carrying this T cell receptor beta chain was recorded a few times. Its antigen is still unknown. The record originates from a study of cytomegalovirus exposure and HLA in healthy donors. Study outcomes and limitations: As confirmed in vitro, a few CMV-associated chains were specific for CMV antigens. Only CMV serostatus was available as immune exposure information.

Amplification used 60 Vbeta primers and 13 Jbeta primers. Produced via immunoSEQ multiplex PCR; TCRdb's table is partial and in-frame only. The table shows 130,000 to 150,000 clones, with approximately 79% occurring only once. The CDR3 loop spans 13 amino acids. The germline V gene encodes CDR1 SGHTA and CDR2 FQGNSA. V shed 7 bases and J shed 0 bases, with 10 bases lying between them. The chain is built from TRBV7-2 and TRBJ2-7; maybe TRBD1 (6 bases). This TCR was recovered from a man aged 18 to 35 in good health and CMV-seropositive. The sequencing sample was made of PBMCs. The DNA for the CDR3 is TGTGCCAGCACCCGGGACAACTCCTACGAGCAGTACTTC. It is translated as CASTRDNSYEQYF.